A selection of T cell receptor beta chains follows, all from one sample in a study of beta chain features in type 1 diabetes. Data came from immunoSEQ multiplex PCR; TCRdb stores just in-frame clones and leaves some out. The sample shows about 260,000 clones, about 20% of them seen only once. Sequenced sample: naive CD4+ T cells from blood. The receptors derive from a middle-aged woman with type 1 diabetes. Each CDR3 is given with its conserved first and last residue. D genes are given only for firm matches. Rows may omit the clone size; those that give it use once, few, many or a size class.

TRBJ2-7	-	TRBV6-6	few	CASSYSRDYEQYF	TGTGCCAGCAGTTACAGCAGGGATTACGAGCAGTACTTC
TRBJ2-3	-	TRBV4-2	few	CASSPEAGTDTQYF	TGTGCCAGCAGCCCAGAGGCAGGCACAGATACGCAGTATTTT
TRBJ1-6	-	TRBV4-1	-	CASSQGAGPSSPLHF	TGCGCCAGCAGCCAAGGGGCTGGTCCTAGCTCACCCCTCCACTTT
TRBJ2-2	-	TRBV5-4	-	CASSLARQGGTGELFF	TGTGCCAGCAGCTTGGCCCGTCAGGGAGGCACCGGGGAGCTGTTTTTT
TRBJ2-7	-	TRBV15	-	CAPPIKPVWYEQYF	TGTGCCCCACCAATTAAGCCCGTGTGGTACGAGCAGTACTTC
TRBJ2-1	-	TRBV7-9	-	CASSSGLEQFF	TGTGCCAGCAGCTCCGGACTAGAGCAGTTCTTC
TRBJ2-2	-	TRBV21-1	-	CASSKAGGPFTGELFF	TGTGCCAGCAGCAAGGCGGGGGGGCCGTTCACCGGGGAGCTGTTTTTT
TRBJ2-1	TRBD2	TRBV7-9	-	CASSRLAGEANEQFF	TGTGCCAGCAGCCGCCTAGCGGGGGAAGCCAATGAGCAGTTCTTC
TRBJ1-2	-	TRBV5-1	few	CASSPGEVGYTF	TGCGCCAGCAGCCCCGGTGAGGTCGGCTACACCTTC
TRBJ1-1	-	TRBV4-1	few	CASSQEAAVNTEAFF	TGCGCCAGCAGCCAAGAAGCGGCGGTGAACACTGAAGCTTTCTTT
TRBJ1-1	TRBD1	TRBV7-3	few	CASRGQGNTEAFF	TGTGCCAGCCGCGGACAGGGAAACACTGAAGCTTTCTTT
TRBJ2-7	TRBD1	TRBV9	few	CASSAGTGSLYEQYF	TGTGCCAGCAGCGCCGGGACAGGGAGTCTCTACGAGCAGTACTTC